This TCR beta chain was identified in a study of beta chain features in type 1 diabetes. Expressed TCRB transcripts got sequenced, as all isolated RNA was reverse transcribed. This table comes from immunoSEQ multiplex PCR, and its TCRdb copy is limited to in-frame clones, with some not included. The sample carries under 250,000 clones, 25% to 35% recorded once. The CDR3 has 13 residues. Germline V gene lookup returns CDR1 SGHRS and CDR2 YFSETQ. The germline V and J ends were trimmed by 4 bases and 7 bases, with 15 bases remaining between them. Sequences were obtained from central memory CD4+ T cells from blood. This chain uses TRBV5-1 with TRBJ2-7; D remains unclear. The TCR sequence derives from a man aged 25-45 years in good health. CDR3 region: CASSAEHGREQYF. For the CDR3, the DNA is TGCGCCAGCAGCGCGGAGCACGGCAGGGAGCAGTACTTC.